The 28 T cell receptor beta chains listed next were all sequenced from one sample in a study of PD-1 blockade in classical Hodgkin lymphoma. The time point denotes: cycle 4 day 1 (C4D1), after less than 7 weeks of nivolumab. With no exception, relapse followed autologous stem cell transplantation in all patients, and brentuximab vedotin exposure varied. Researchers used magnetic negative selection to pull out pure CD4+ T cells from thawed PBMCs. Generated by immunoSEQ multiplex PCR, the TCRdb table keeps only in-frame clones and is missing some. The profile shows tens of thousands of clones, around 68% of them singletons. Sample: CD4+ T cells from blood, taken before the fourth cycle of nivolumab. These receptors all stem from a human donor with classical Hodgkin lymphoma.

The genes are TRBV6-1 and TRBJ1-2, with 11 positions matching TRBD1. V was clipped by 7 bases and J by 4 bases; unmatched bases: 5. Germline CDR1 reads MNHNS; CDR2 reads SASEGT. The length of the CDR3 is 14 residues. The CDR3 spells CASTRDRGSYGYTF. For the CDR3, the DNA is TGTGCCAGCACTCGGGACAGGGGGAGCTATGGCTACACCTTC.

The CDR3 region has the DNA TGTGCCAGCAGCTTAGATCCCCTGGGGGAAAAACTGTTTTTT. Translating gives CASSLDPLGEKLFF. V is TRBV7-2 and J is TRBJ1-4, with unresolved D. V was pared by 1 base and J by 8 bases, with 11 bases between. CDR1 SGHTA and CDR2 FQGNSA come from the germline V gene. The CDR3 has 14 amino acids.

This clone was seen a handful of times. This chain joins TRBV19 and TRBJ1-5; D call uncertain. V was clipped by 1 base and J by 5 bases, with 3 bases between them. Germline V gives CDR1 LNHDA, CDR2 SQIVND (reference sequence). The CDR3 is 12 residues long. The CDR3 loop reads CASSIVDQPQHF. Here the CDR3 DNA reads TGTGCCAGTAGTATAGTGGATCAGCCCCAGCATTTT.

The DNA of the CDR3 is TGCGCCAGCAGCCAGGAGCTAGCGGGGGGCGGGGAGCTGTTTTTT. It translates to CASSQELAGGGELFF. V usage is TRBV4-3 and J usage is TRBJ2-2; 11 bases map to TRBD2. Germline V gene sequence: CDR1 LGHNA, CDR2 YSLEER. The CDR3 covers 15 residues. J was trimmed by 7 bases and V by 3 bases; bases with no gene match: 4.

The chain links TRBV27 to TRBJ1-5; no definite D call. The germline V gene encodes CDR1 MNHEY and CDR2 SMNVEV (reference sequence). V lost 5 bases and J 4 bases, leaving 12 bases between the germline ends. The length of the CDR3 is 14 residues. The CDR3 DNA follows: TGTGCCAGCAGTAGTTCCAGGCGAAATCAGCCCCAGCATTTT. Translated, it gives CASSSSRRNQPQHF.

The rearrangement joins TRBV4-2 to TRBJ2-2; D is unclear. Germline V gene data show CDR1 as LGHNA and CDR2 as YNFKEQ. This CDR3 spans 13 amino acids. V dropped 5 bases and J dropped 4 bases, with 8 bases sitting between them. CDR3 sequence (DNA): TGTGCCAGCAGCTGGGTAGGCACCGGGGAGCTGTTTTTT. Translation: CASSWVGTGELFF.

The V call is TRBV5-1, the J call TRBJ2-1; D ambiguous. The CDR3 spans 12 residues. V dropped 0 bases and J dropped 9 bases, with 7 bases sitting between them. Germline V gene sequence: CDR1 SGHRS, CDR2 YFSETQ. CDR3: CASSLEAREQFF. The CDR3 DNA follows: TGCGCCAGCAGCTTGGAGGCTCGTGAGCAGTTCTTC.

The chain joins TRBV5-1 to TRBJ2-5, with no clear D. The germline gives CDR1 SGHRS, CDR2 YFSETQ. This CDR3 region has 11 residues. Trimming stripped 5 bases from V and 5 bases from J, with 7 bases between. CDR3 DNA sequence: TGCGCCAGCAGGGAAGGGGAGACCCAGTACTTC. Protein sequence: CASREGETQYF. The full variable domain, with the rest looked up from reference TRBV5-1 and TRBJ2-5, is KAGVTQTPRYLIKTRGQQVTLSCSPISGHRSVSWYQQTPGQGLQFLFEYFSETQRNKGNFPGRFSGRQFSNSRSEMNVSTLELGDSALYLCASREGETQYFGPGTRLLVL.

J is TRBJ2-6 and V is TRBV4-3; D remains unclear. The CDR3 is 17 amino acids. CDR1 is LGHNA and CDR2 is YSLEER in the germline V gene. V lost 0 bases, J lost 4 bases, and 13 bases lay in between. The CDR3 DNA sequence: TGCGCCAGCAGCCAAGATGCCCGTGGGCGGGGGGCCAACGTCCTGACTTTC. Its translation is CASSQDARGRGANVLTF.

This clone has more than one count but fewer than ten. This chain joins TRBV4-1 and TRBJ1-3, with 8 bases fitting TRBD1. The germline gives CDR1 MGHRA, CDR2 YSYEKL. After removal of 1 base from V and 1 base from J, the junction contained 3 bases not matched to a gene. This CDR3 comprises 16 residues. Here the CDR3 reads CASSQGRTGSGNTIYF. In nucleotides, the CDR3 is TGCGCCAGCAGCCAAGGGAGGACAGGGTCTGGAAACACCATATATTTT.

This sequence joins TRBV7-9 and TRBJ1-2; D remains ambiguous. V lost 5 bases and J lost 8, with 6 bases in between. Germline V lookup: CDR1 SEHNR, CDR2 FQNEAQ (reference sequence). This CDR3 has 10 amino acids. CDR3 nucleotide sequence: TGTGCCAGCAGCGACGGGGGCTACACCTTC. Translating gives CASSDGGYTF.

The chain joins TRBV6-5 to TRBJ2-6; unclear D gene. Germline CDR1 is MNHEY and CDR2 is SVGAGI. The ends were cut back, 6 bases at V and 4 bases at J, with 7 bases in the middle. The CDR3 runs to 13 residues. The DNA of the CDR3 is TGTGCCAGCAGCCGTGGGGGGGCCAACGTCCTGACTTTC. Protein product: CASSRGGANVLTF.

The chain couples TRBV2 to TRBJ1-1; TRBD1 aligns across 9 bases. In germline, CDR1 is SNHLY, CDR2 FYNNEI. J lost 6 bases, V lost 6 bases, and 8 bases had no gene match. The length of the CDR3 is 14 residues. CDR3 region: CASRIGTGSAEAFF. In nucleotides, the CDR3 is TGTGCCAGCAGGATAGGGACAGGGTCCGCTGAAGCTTTCTTT.

This sequence joins TRBV5-4 and TRBJ2-1; TRBD1 matches at 9 bases. The CDR3 length is 11 residues. V lost 4 bases to trimming and J lost 14 bases; unmatched junction nucleotides: 4. CDR1 is SGHNT and CDR2 is YYREEE in the germline V gene (reference sequence). CDR3 loop: CASSRGQGEFF. The CDR3 DNA reads as TGTGCCAGCAGCCGGGGACAGGGCGAGTTCTTC.

The chain recombines TRBV4-3 with TRBJ1-6; TRBD1 matches at 7 bases. J lost 0 bases, V lost 1 base, and 9 bases had no gene match. Germline lookup yields CDR1 LGHNA and CDR2 YSLEER. This CDR3 contains 19 residues. In DNA form, the CDR3 reads TGCGCCAGCAGCCAAGGGTCCCCGGGACAGAACTCCTATAATTCACCCCTCCACTTT. Encoded protein: CASSQGSPGQNSYNSPLHF.

The chain uses TRBV30 and TRBJ2-7, with 10 bases identical to TRBD2. V shed 4 bases, J shed 4 bases, and the junction held 7 bases outside the gene matches. The CDR3 covers 14 residues. From germline, CDR1 is GTSNPN and CDR2 SVGIG (reference sequence). The CDR3 spells CAWNQRGGDYEQYF. Written as DNA, the CDR3 is TGTGCCTGGAATCAGCGGGGGGGGGATTACGAGCAGTACTTC.

This sequence joins TRBV2 and TRBJ1-5; possibly TRBD1 for D (5 bases). CDR3 length equals 15 residues. V lost 2 bases and J lost 3, with 11 bases in between. Germline lookup yields CDR1 SNHLY and CDR2 FYNNEI. The CDR3 DNA is TGTGCCAGCAGTGAATTTAGGGGTTTCAATCAGCCCCAGCATTTT. The encoded protein is CASSEFRGFNQPQHF.

This chain links TRBV4-3 with TRBJ2-3; 14 bases are shared with TRBD2. CDR1 and CDR2 (germline): LGHNA, YSLEER. The V gene end was trimmed by 6 bases and the J gene end by 1 base; junction bases not matched to a gene: 3. CDR3 length equals 16 residues. The CDR3 coding sequence is TGCGCCAGCAGTCAGACTAGCGGGGGGGGCACAGATACGCAGTATTTT. It specifies CASSQTSGGGTDTQYF.

This clone was observed a handful of times. The V gene is TRBV9, the J gene TRBJ1-5, with unresolved D. V was trimmed by 4 bases and J by 0 bases, leaving 11 bases between them. From germline, CDR1 is SGDLS and CDR2 YYNGEE. The CDR3 sequence is 15 residues long. The CDR3 region has the DNA TGTGCCAGCAGCACCGGAGACATTAGCAATCAGCCCCAGCATTTT. Protein sequence: CASSTGDISNQPQHF.

The J gene is TRBJ1-1, the V gene TRBV4-3, with a possible D match to TRBD1 (6 bases). CDR3 length: 18 amino acids. The germline V gene has CDR1 LGHNA and CDR2 YSLEER. Trimming left V 0 bases short and J 4 bases short, with 21 bases between. The CDR3 reads CASSQEGGGGASGTEAFF. CDR3 nucleotides: TGCGCCAGCAGCCAAGAAGGTGGGGGGGGCGCGTCGGGCACTGAAGCTTTCTTT.

This clone was counted a few times. Here the CDR3 reads CASSLEGRSYEQYF. CDR3 nucleotides: TGCGCCAGCAGCTTGGAGGGACGGTCCTACGAGCAGTACTTC. The V gene is TRBV5-1, the J gene TRBJ2-7; the D gene could be TRBD1 or TRBD2 (5 bases each). V lost 0 bases and J 1 base, leaving 8 bases between the germline ends. The V gene's germline CDR1 is SGHRS and CDR2 YFSETQ. The CDR3 spans 14 residues.

Within the sample, this clone is medium-sized. This sequence joins TRBV14 and TRBJ1-2; 7 nucleotides agree with TRBD1. This CDR3 region has 13 residues. Looked up from germline, CDR1 is SGHDN and CDR2 is FVKESK. The trim removed 5 bases at V and 6 bases at J, leaving 6 bases unmatched. CDR3 amino acids: CASSYLQGNGYTF. In DNA form, the CDR3 reads TGTGCCAGCAGCTACCTACAGGGGAATGGCTACACCTTC. The variable domain in full, completed from reference TRBV14 and TRBJ1-2, reads EAGVTQFPSHSVIEKGQTVTLRCDPISGHDNLYWYRRVMGKEIKFLLHFVKESKQDESGMPNNRFLAERTGGTYSTLKVQPAELEDSGVYFCASSYLQGNGYTFGSGTRLTVV.

This clone occurred a few times. This chain connects TRBV19 to TRBJ1-6, with 9 bases fitting TRBD1. The CDR3 consists of 13 residues. The germline V gene encodes CDR1 LNHDA and CDR2 SQIVND (reference sequence). Trimming took 10 bases from V and 7 from J; bases not matched to a gene: 5. The CDR3 reads CATGQGLNSPLHF. The DNA for the CDR3 is TGTGCCACTGGACAGGGGTTGAATTCACCCCTCCACTTT. Supplemented by reference TRBV19 and TRBJ1-6, the full variable domain reads DGGITQSPKYLFRKEGQNVTLSCEQNLNHDAMYWYRQDPGQGLRLIYYSQIVNDFQKGDIAEGYSVSREKKESFPLTVTSAQKNPTAFYLCATGQGLNSPLHFGNGTRLTVT.

The chain recombines TRBV10-3 with TRBJ1-4, with D possibly TRBD1 on 6 matching bases. This CDR3 has 15 amino acids. Germline V lookup: CDR1 ENHRY, CDR2 SYGVKD. Trimming shortened V by 4 bases and J by 3 bases, and 12 bases separated the two germline ends. CDR3 nucleotides: TGTGCCATCAGTGTGAACAGGGAGCCTAATGAAAAACTGTTTTTT. This encodes CAISVNREPNEKLFF.

This clone was recorded only once. The rearrangement uses TRBV10-3 and TRBJ2-5, with D maybe TRBD1 (6 bases). CDR1 and CDR2 (germline): ENHRY, SYGVKD. The CDR3 consists of 14 residues. Trimming took 10 bases from V and 4 from J, leaving 19 bases between them. The CDR3: CASRRDTQGETQYF. The DNA of the CDR3 is TGTGCCAGCCGCCGGGACACCCAAGGAGAGACCCAGTACTTC.

The V and J genes are TRBV18 and TRBJ2-2; D perhaps matches TRBD1 (6 bases). Germline-derived CDR1 and CDR2 are KGHSH and LQKENI. V was clipped by 2 bases and J by 1 base, with 8 bases between them. The CDR3 runs to 15 residues. The CDR3 here is CASSPIQGNTGELFF. The CDR3 region has the DNA TGTGCCAGCTCACCAATACAGGGGAACACCGGGGAGCTGTTTTTT.

Only a few counts were recorded for this clone. J is TRBJ2-7 and V is TRBV7-9; D not certain. V was cut by 1 base and J by 2 bases, with 15 bases left in between. There are 16 residues in the CDR3. Germline V gives CDR1 SEHNR, CDR2 FQNEAQ (reference sequence). For the CDR3, the DNA is TGTGCCAGCAGCTTAGGGGCAGGTCAAGAGGCCTACGAGCAGTACTTC. Translated, it gives CASSLGAGQEAYEQYF.

V usage is TRBV4-3 and J usage is TRBJ2-3, with D possibly TRBD2 on 6 matching bases. V dropped 0 bases and J dropped 2 bases, with 15 bases sitting between them. This CDR3 contains 17 residues. The germline CDR1 and CDR2 sequences are LGHNA and YSLEER. The DNA for the CDR3 is TGCGCCAGCAGCCAAGAAGGAGGGGCAGGCGCCACAGATACGCAGTATTTT. Translating it yields CASSQEGGAGATDTQYF.